Following are 22 T cell receptor beta chains from one sample sequenced in a study of T cells after yellow fever vaccination. One entry per CDR3 protein, called by TCRdb with MiXCR from the 5' RACE reads. The data hold about 340,000 distinct CDR3 sequences, with 3.5% to 4.5% observed a single time. The material sequenced was PBMCs, taken 5 days after the yellow fever booster vaccination. Receptors originate from a young man who received the YFV17D yellow fever vaccine.

This clonotype was observed a few times. The rearrangement uses TRBV7-3 and TRBJ2-1; 7 bases are shared with TRBD1. CDR3 length equals 14 residues. After removal of 5 bases from V and 6 bases from J, the junction contained 7 bases not matched to a gene. Germline values: CDR1 SGHTA, CDR2 FQGTGA. Here the CDR3 reads CASSKDRFVNEQFF. The CDR3 nucleotides are TGTGCCAGCAGCAAGGACAGGTTTGTCAATGAGCAGTTCTTC.

This clonotype was counted only a few times. The chain recombines TRBV7-2 with TRBJ1-4; D is undetermined. The CDR3 totals 14 residues. Germline V lookup: CDR1 SGHTA, CDR2 FQGNSA. Trimming took 5 bases from V and 4 from J, leaving 11 bases between them. As DNA, the CDR3 is TGTGCCAGCAGCCCACAACGGAATAATGAAAAACTGTTTTTT. Translating gives CASSPQRNNEKLFF. The variable domain in full, completed from reference TRBV7-2 and TRBJ1-4, reads GAGVSQSPSNKVTEKGKDVELRCDPISGHTALYWYRQSLGQGLEFLIYFQGNSAPDKSGLPSDRFSAERTGGSVSTLTIQRTQQEDSAVYLCASSPQRNNEKLFFGSGTQLSVL.

In its sample, this clonotype was seen many times. The V call is TRBV5-1, the J call TRBJ1-1; D perhaps matches TRBD1 (6 bases). Trimming stripped 3 bases from V and 5 bases from J, with 14 bases between. The CDR3 covers 14 residues. Germline values: CDR1 SGHRS, CDR2 YFSETQ. CDR3 in DNA: TGCGCCAGCAGCTCCAGGGGAGAAGGGACTGAAGCTTTCTTT. As protein: CASSSRGEGTEAFF.

The rearrangement joins TRBV7-9 to TRBJ2-6, with TRBD1 matching over 7 bases. The J segment lost 2 bases and the V segment lost 3 bases, leaving 10 bases of the junction unmatched. The CDR3 covers 18 residues. The V gene's germline CDR1 is SEHNR and CDR2 FQNEAQ (reference sequence). As DNA, the CDR3 is TGTGCCAGCAGCTTCCACTTATTCACAGGGGCTGGGGCCAACGTCCTGACTTTC. Its translation is CASSFHLFTGAGANVLTF.

Ten or more counts support this clonotype. V and J are TRBV10-3 and TRBJ2-2, with unresolved D. From germline, CDR1 is ENHRY and CDR2 SYGVKD. The CDR3 extends over 15 amino acids. V lost 7 bases and J 0 bases, leaving 12 bases between the germline ends. CDR3 sequence reads: CAINSISANTGELFF. CDR3 DNA: TGTGCCATCAACTCTATTTCAGCGAACACCGGGGAGCTGTTTTTT.

The J gene is TRBJ2-7, the V gene TRBV18; 9 positions match TRBD1. The germline gives CDR1 KGHSH, CDR2 LQKENI. Unmatched junction bases numbered 8, after V lost 5 bases and J lost 6 bases. The length of the CDR3 is 14 residues. This chain's CDR3 is CASSIRTGEGEQYV. DNA of the CDR3: TGTGCCAGCTCAATCAGGACAGGGGAAGGCGAGCAGTACGTC.

For the CDR3, the DNA is TGTGCCAGCAGCACCATAGCGGGGGGGACAGATACGCAGTATTTT. It is translated as CASSTIAGGTDTQYF. The chain carries TRBV6-4 and TRBJ2-3; TRBD2 aligns across 11 bases. Losses at the gene ends were 6 bases for V and 3 bases for J; bases not matched to a gene: 5. The CDR3 length is 15 residues. Germline V CDR1 and CDR2: MRHNA, SNTAGT.

This clonotype was found a few times. The chain couples TRBV7-8 to TRBJ2-1, with 14 bases that match TRBD2. Germline values: CDR1 SGHVS, CDR2 FQNEAQ. With V trimmed by 3 bases and J by 12 bases, 4 bases remained unmatched. There are 14 residues in the CDR3. The CDR3 DNA reads as TGTGCCAGCAGCTTGGGACTAGCGGGGGTTCGGCAGTTCTTC. This translates into CASSLGLAGVRQFF.

The chain combines TRBV5-1 with TRBJ1-6, with D tentatively TRBD1 (6 bases). CDR1 SGHRS and CDR2 YFSETQ come from the germline V gene. This CDR3 comprises 15 residues. The V end lost 10 bases, the J end lost 0 bases, and 14 bases lay between the germline ends. CDR3 sequence reads: CASQPDSSYNSPLHF. The CDR3 region has the DNA TGCGCCTCTCAGCCGGACAGCTCCTATAATTCACCCCTCCACTTT. The full variable domain, with the rest looked up from reference TRBV5-1 and TRBJ1-6, is KAGVTQTPRYLIKTRGQQVTLSCSPISGHRSVSWYQQTPGQGLQFLFEYFSETQRNKGNFPGRFSGRQFSNSRSEMNVSTLELGDSALYLCASQPDSSYNSPLHFGNGTRLTVT.

The chain recombines TRBV27 with TRBJ2-3; TRBD1 agrees at 7 bases. Germline assignment: CDR1 MNHEY and CDR2 SMNVEV (reference sequence). There are 16 residues in the CDR3. With 3 bases clipped from V and 0 bases from J, the junction kept 6 bases outside the gene matches. The CDR3 DNA reads TGTGCCAGCAGTTTCATGACAGGGCCTAGCACAGATACGCAGTATTTT. As protein: CASSFMTGPSTDTQYF.

This clonotype appeared a few times. The rearrangement joins TRBV20-1 to TRBJ2-1; 7 positions match TRBD2. The CDR3 consists of 14 residues. In germline, CDR1 is DFQATT, CDR2 SNEGSKA (reference sequence). The junction had 4 bases not matched to a gene; V was cut back by 3 bases and J by 2 bases. The CDR3 reads CSASFGGAYNEQFF. For the CDR3, the DNA is TGCAGTGCTAGTTTTGGGGGGGCCTACAATGAGCAGTTCTTC.

The chain has TRBV7-7 and TRBJ2-2, with D possibly being TRBD2 (6 bases). CDR3 length equals 15 residues. Trimming took 5 bases from V and 0 from J, leaving 10 bases between them. The germline V gene has CDR1 SSHAT and CDR2 FNYEAQ (reference sequence). Here the CDR3 reads CASSAGGSNTGELFF. DNA for the CDR3: TGTGCCAGCAGCGCTGGGGGGTCGAACACCGGGGAGCTGTTTTTT.

At least ten counts were recorded for this clonotype. The chain carries TRBV7-2 and TRBJ2-1, with 9 bases fitting TRBD1. The J segment lost 0 bases and the V segment lost 6 bases, leaving 3 bases of the junction unmatched. Germline CDR1 reads SGHTA; CDR2 reads FQGNSA. CDR3 length equals 15 residues. The CDR3 here is CASRDRGSSYNEQFF. The CDR3 region has the DNA TGTGCCAGCAGGGACAGGGGAAGCTCCTACAATGAGCAGTTCTTC.

This clonotype showed up just a few times. The V and J genes are TRBV12-3 or TRBV12-4 and TRBJ2-1, with 10 bases identical to TRBD2. CDR3 length equals 16 residues. The J segment lost 7 bases and the V segment lost 3 bases, leaving 9 bases of the junction unmatched. CDR3 loop: CASSFSASSGGNEQFF. The CDR3 DNA follows: TGTGCCAGCAGTTTTAGCGCATCTAGCGGGGGTAATGAGCAGTTCTTC.

This clonotype was counted at least ten times. The chain couples TRBV10-1 to TRBJ2-7; 10 nucleotides agree with TRBD1. After removal of 3 bases from V and 6 bases from J, the junction contained 5 bases not matched to a gene. This CDR3 comprises 14 residues. CDR1 and CDR2 from the germline V gene are WNHNN and SYGVQD (reference sequence). This CDR3 is CASSEGTGAPEQYF. The CDR3 region has the DNA TGCGCCAGCAGTGAAGGGACAGGGGCTCCCGAGCAGTACTTC.

This clonotype was recorded a few times. The chain carries TRBV7-2 and TRBJ1-2; D gene ambiguous. The CDR3 extends over 18 amino acids. Deletions cut 1 base from V and 0 bases from J, with 18 bases between. Germline V CDR1 and CDR2: SGHTA, FQGNSA. CDR3 loop: CASSLVPPAGISNYGYTF. The CDR3 coding sequence is TGTGCCAGCAGCTTAGTACCCCCTGCGGGGATTTCTAACTATGGCTACACCTTC.

The genes are TRBV14 and TRBJ2-1; D is perhaps TRBD1 (6 bases). Germline loops: CDR1 SGHDN, CDR2 FVKESK. The CDR3 sequence is 14 residues long. Trimming took 0 bases from V and 9 from J, leaving 12 bases between them. The CDR3 sequence is CASSQDRLQGEQFF. CDR3 DNA: TGTGCCAGCAGCCAAGATCGTCTACAGGGTGAGCAGTTCTTC.

This clonotype was detected many times. The chain combines TRBV9 with TRBJ2-7, with 7 positions matching TRBD2. The trim removed 0 bases at V and 3 bases at J, leaving 12 bases unmatched. There are 17 residues in the CDR3. Germline CDR1 is SGDLS and CDR2 is YYNGEE. The CDR3 loop reads CASSVGLSRRGFYEQYF. The DNA of the CDR3 is TGTGCCAGCAGCGTAGGTCTATCGAGGCGGGGGTTCTACGAGCAGTACTTC.

In its sample, this clonotype was seen many times. The genes are TRBV3-1 and TRBJ2-3, with a possible D match to TRBD1 (6 bases). The CDR3 covers 14 residues. Germline-derived CDR1 and CDR2 are LGHDT and YNNKEL (reference sequence). The V end lost 1 base, the J end lost 5 bases, and 10 bases lay between the germline ends. For the CDR3, the DNA is TGTGCCAGCAGCCAAGTCCGAGGGGGAGATACGCAGTATTTT. Protein: CASSQVRGGDTQYF.

This clonotype occurred a few times. The CDR3 sequence: CASSSGPHRNEQFF. The CDR3 DNA reads TGTGCCAGCAGCTCGGGACCGCATAGGAATGAGCAGTTCTTC. This chain connects TRBV7-9 to TRBJ2-1; D is perhaps TRBD1 or TRBD2 (5 bases each). The germline V and J ends were trimmed by 4 bases and 7 bases, with 14 bases remaining between them. The germline CDR1 and CDR2 sequences are SEHNR and FQNEAQ (reference sequence). The CDR3 spans 14 residues.

This clonotype is labeled as medium-sized (0.01 to 0.1%). V gene TRBV4-3 combines with J gene TRBJ2-6; 9 positions agree with TRBD2. CDR3 length: 16 amino acids. Unmatched junction bases numbered 1, after V lost 3 bases and J lost 1 base. The germline CDR1 and CDR2 sequences are LGHNA and YSLEER. The CDR3 DNA follows: TGCGCCAGCAGCCAGACTAGCGGTTCTGGGGCCAACGTCCTGACTTTC. Translated: CASSQTSGSGANVLTF.

This clonotype turned up a few times. This chain uses TRBV10-3 with TRBJ2-3, with 11 bases matching TRBD2. Looked up from germline, CDR1 is ENHRY and CDR2 is SYGVKD. V shed 3 bases and J 4 bases; nucleotides not matched to a gene: 6. The CDR3 runs to 16 residues. Here the CDR3 reads CAISEKASGGSDTQYF. The CDR3 DNA is TGTGCCATCAGTGAAAAGGCTAGCGGGGGGTCAGATACGCAGTATTTT.